The rows below give T cell receptor beta chains drawn from one sample of a study of cytotoxic CD8 clonotypes in ibrutinib-treated CLL. This table comes from immunoSEQ multiplex PCR, and its TCRdb copy is limited to in-frame clones, with some not included. The data contain 130,000 to 150,000 clones, 91% of them singletons. The input for sequencing was PBMCs, taken after 12 months of ibrutinib treatment. These receptors were collected from a human donor with chronic lymphocytic leukemia. Both conserved end residues are part of each CDR3. The D gene is left open where the match is weak. Clone sizes are given selectively: once, few, many, or a class where the clone is expanded.

abundance: .; j_gene: TRBJ2-3; d_gene: .; v_gene: TRBV27; CDR3aa: CASSHDGYTDTQYF; CDR3nt: TGTGCCAGCAGTCATGACGGATACACAGATACGCAGTATTTT
abundance: once; j_gene: TRBJ2-7; d_gene: .; v_gene: TRBV6-1; CDR3aa: CASSPGYTYEQYF; CDR3nt: TGTGCCAGCAGTCCGGGATACACCTACGAGCAGTACTTC
abundance: .; j_gene: TRBJ2-3; d_gene: .; v_gene: TRBV5-1; CDR3aa: CASSFGTDTQYF; CDR3nt: TGCGCCAGCAGCTTTGGAACAGATACGCAGTATTTT
abundance: .; j_gene: TRBJ2-1; d_gene: TRBD2; v_gene: TRBV13; CDR3aa: CASSSDAGLAGYNEQFF; CDR3nt: TGTGCCAGCAGCTCGGACGCTGGACTAGCGGGATACAATGAGCAGTTCTTC
abundance: once; j_gene: TRBJ2-1; d_gene: TRBD2; v_gene: TRBV4-2; CDR3aa: CASSQTSGGYSEQFF; CDR3nt: TGTGCCAGCAGCCAAACCAGCGGGGGCTACTCAGAGCAGTTCTTC
abundance: .; j_gene: TRBJ2-7; d_gene: TRBD2; v_gene: TRBV5-4; CDR3aa: CASQTGTSGRNEQYF; CDR3nt: TGTGCCAGTCAAACGGGGACTAGCGGGAGGAATGAGCAGTACTTC
abundance: once; j_gene: TRBJ2-7; d_gene: TRBD1; v_gene: TRBV9; CDR3aa: CASSVGGRGSEQYF; CDR3nt: TGTGCCAGCAGCGTAGGGGGCAGGGGGAGCGAGCAGTACTTC
abundance: .; j_gene: TRBJ2-1; d_gene: TRBD1; v_gene: TRBV10-1; CDR3aa: CASSDIPQGASYNEQFF; CDR3nt: TGCGCCAGCAGTGACATCCCACAGGGGGCCTCCTACAATGAGCAGTTCTTC
abundance: once; j_gene: TRBJ1-5; d_gene: TRBD1; v_gene: TRBV27; CDR3aa: CASSSKGTAARFQPQHF; CDR3nt: TGTGCCAGCAGTTCTAAAGGGACAGCCGCTCGATTCCAGCCCCAGCATTTT
abundance: once; j_gene: TRBJ2-7; d_gene: .; v_gene: TRBV4-1; CDR3aa: CASSQDPQGPSYEQYF; CDR3nt: TGCGCCAGCAGCCAAGATCCCCAGGGCCCGTCCTACGAGCAGTACTTC
abundance: .; j_gene: TRBJ2-1; d_gene: .; v_gene: TRBV28; CDR3aa: CASSRRGGIYNEQFF; CDR3nt: TGTGCCAGCAGTCGGCGGGGCGGGATCTACAATGAGCAGTTCTTC
abundance: .; j_gene: TRBJ1-1; d_gene: .; v_gene: TRBV9; CDR3aa: CASSVAVRGEAFF; CDR3nt: TGTGCCAGCAGCGTAGCGGTACGGGGCGAAGCTTTCTTT
abundance: few; j_gene: TRBJ1-2; d_gene: TRBD1; v_gene: TRBV29-1; CDR3aa: CSVGAGGYGYTF; CDR3nt: TGCAGCGTTGGGGCAGGGGGGTATGGCTACACCTTC
abundance: .; j_gene: TRBJ2-1; d_gene: TRBD2; v_gene: TRBV7-6; CDR3aa: CASSMGLANEQFF; CDR3nt: TGTGCCAGCAGCATGGGACTAGCCAATGAGCAGTTCTTC
abundance: .; j_gene: TRBJ1-5; d_gene: TRBD1; v_gene: TRBV30; CDR3aa: CAWSSGQGGQPQHF; CDR3nt: TGTGCCTGGAGTTCAGGACAGGGCGGGCAGCCCCAGCATTTT
abundance: .; j_gene: TRBJ2-2; d_gene: TRBD2; v_gene: TRBV11-2; CDR3aa: CASGGLAVNTGELFF; CDR3nt: TGTGCCAGCGGAGGACTAGCAGTTAACACCGGGGAGCTGTTTTTT
abundance: .; j_gene: TRBJ2-7; d_gene: TRBD2; v_gene: TRBV10-3; CDR3aa: CATLLAGDSSSYEQYF; CDR3nt: TGTGCCACCTTACTAGCGGGAGACTCAAGCTCCTACGAGCAGTACTTC
abundance: .; j_gene: TRBJ2-1; d_gene: .; v_gene: TRBV11-2; CDR3aa: CASSLAGPNEQFF; CDR3nt: TGTGCCAGCAGCTTAGCGGGCCCCAATGAGCAGTTCTTC
abundance: .; j_gene: TRBJ2-3; d_gene: TRBD2; v_gene: TRBV6-1; CDR3aa: CASSDSGNTDTQYF; CDR3nt: TGTGCCAGCAGTGATAGCGGGAACACAGATACGCAGTATTTT
abundance: .; j_gene: TRBJ2-7; d_gene: TRBD2; v_gene: TRBV6-6; CDR3aa: CASSLPGLAGIGQYF; CDR3nt: TGTGCCAGCAGTCTCCCGGGACTAGCGGGAATCGGGCAGTACTTC
abundance: .; j_gene: TRBJ2-3; d_gene: TRBD1; v_gene: TRBV7-9; CDR3aa: CASRTGTVVTDTQYF; CDR3nt: TGTGCCAGCAGGACGGGGACAGTGGTAACAGATACGCAGTATTTT
abundance: .; j_gene: TRBJ1-1; d_gene: .; v_gene: TRBV11-3; CDR3aa: CASSPAHTREAFF; CDR3nt: TGTGCCAGCAGCCCTGCCCATACCCGAGAAGCTTTCTTT
abundance: .; j_gene: TRBJ2-7; d_gene: TRBD2; v_gene: TRBV2; CDR3aa: CASSPGKAGAAQYF; CDR3nt: TGTGCCAGCAGCCCCGGGAAAGCGGGAGCTGCGCAGTACTTC
abundance: once; j_gene: TRBJ2-1; d_gene: .; v_gene: TRBV6-1; CDR3aa: CASTFNSEQFF; CDR3nt: TGTGCCAGCACCTTTAACTCTGAGCAGTTCTTC
abundance: .; j_gene: TRBJ2-1; d_gene: .; v_gene: TRBV11-2; CDR3aa: CASSLGSGQDEQFF; CDR3nt: TGTGCCAGCAGCTTAGGATCGGGACAAGATGAGCAGTTCTTC
abundance: .; j_gene: TRBJ2-1; d_gene: TRBD2; v_gene: TRBV9; CDR3aa: CASSVRAGAVNEQFF; CDR3nt: TGTGCCAGCAGCGTTCGGGCGGGAGCGGTGAATGAGCAGTTCTTC
abundance: .; j_gene: TRBJ2-7; d_gene: TRBD2; v_gene: TRBV27; CDR3aa: CASRPGGRGYEQYF; CDR3nt: TGTGCCAGCCGACCAGGCGGGAGAGGTTACGAGCAGTACTTC
abundance: .; j_gene: TRBJ1-1; d_gene: .; v_gene: TRBV4-3; CDR3aa: CASSQASGVGTEAFF; CDR3nt: TGCGCCAGCAGCCAAGCTTCAGGGGTGGGCACTGAAGCTTTCTTT
abundance: .; j_gene: TRBJ2-1; d_gene: .; v_gene: TRBV28; CDR3aa: CASNTALGGNEQFF; CDR3nt: TGTGCCAGCAACACCGCCTTAGGGGGGAATGAGCAGTTCTTC
abundance: once; j_gene: TRBJ2-2; d_gene: .; v_gene: TRBV7-2; CDR3aa: CASSPGDRHTGELFF; CDR3nt: TGTGCCAGCAGCCCGGGGGACAGACACACCGGGGAGCTGTTTTTT
abundance: .; j_gene: TRBJ2-7; d_gene: TRBD2; v_gene: TRBV6-4; CDR3aa: CASSETSGRGYEQYF; CDR3nt: TGTGCCAGCAGCGAGACTAGCGGGAGGGGTTACGAGCAGTACTTC
abundance: .; j_gene: TRBJ2-3; d_gene: TRBD2; v_gene: TRBV7-2; CDR3aa: CASSLPLREGRDTQYF; CDR3nt: TGTGCCAGCAGCTTACCCTTGAGGGAGGGCCGAGATACGCAGTATTTT
abundance: .; j_gene: TRBJ2-3; d_gene: .; v_gene: TRBV5-4; CDR3aa: CASSSGADTQYF; CDR3nt: TGTGCCAGCAGCTCCGGTGCAGATACGCAGTATTTT
abundance: .; j_gene: TRBJ2-3; d_gene: .; v_gene: TRBV7-2; CDR3aa: CASSAQISADTQYF; CDR3nt: TGTGCCAGCAGCGCCCAGATATCGGCAGATACGCAGTATTTT
abundance: .; j_gene: TRBJ2-1; d_gene: .; v_gene: TRBV20-1; CDR3aa: CSAPTYNEQFF; CDR3nt: TGCAGTGCTCCAACGTACAATGAGCAGTTCTTC
abundance: once; j_gene: TRBJ2-1; d_gene: .; v_gene: TRBV28; CDR3aa: CASCLRDPTYNEQFF; CDR3nt: TGTGCCAGTTGTTTACGGGACCCGACCTACAATGAGCAGTTCTTC
abundance: .; j_gene: TRBJ1-5; d_gene: .; v_gene: TRBV25-1; CDR3aa: CASSKADTDNQPQHF; CDR3nt: TGTGCCAGCAGTAAGGCGGACACCGACAATCAGCCCCAGCATTTT
abundance: .; j_gene: TRBJ2-5; d_gene: .; v_gene: TRBV9; CDR3aa: CASSSGRETQYF; CDR3nt: TGTGCCAGCAGCTCCGGAAGGGAGACCCAGTACTTC
abundance: .; j_gene: TRBJ1-2; d_gene: .; v_gene: TRBV6-1; CDR3aa: CASSEQGIYGYTF; CDR3nt: TGTGCCAGCAGTGAACAAGGGATCTATGGCTACACCTTC
abundance: .; j_gene: TRBJ2-7; d_gene: .; v_gene: TRBV20-1; CDR3aa: CSGAGSYEQYF; CDR3nt: TGCAGTGGGGCAGGCTCCTACGAGCAGTACTTC
abundance: once; j_gene: TRBJ2-7; d_gene: .; v_gene: TRBV28; CDR3aa: CASSLSIRPRDEQYF; CDR3nt: TGTGCCAGCAGTTTGAGCATACGTCCTAGAGACGAGCAGTACTTC
abundance: .; j_gene: TRBJ1-5; d_gene: .; v_gene: TRBV2; CDR3aa: CASGSLSNQPQHF; CDR3nt: TGTGCCAGCGGTAGTCTTAGCAATCAGCCCCAGCATTTT
abundance: .; j_gene: TRBJ2-2; d_gene: .; v_gene: TRBV18; CDR3aa: CASSPQLTQANTGELFF; CDR3nt: TGTGCCAGCTCACCACAACTCACACAGGCGAACACCGGGGAGCTGTTTTTT
abundance: few; j_gene: TRBJ2-4; d_gene: .; v_gene: TRBV6-5; CDR3aa: CASSSPQGGKNIQYF; CDR3nt: TGTGCCAGCAGTTCACCTCAGGGTGGCAAAAACATTCAGTACTTC
abundance: .; j_gene: TRBJ2-1; d_gene: TRBD2; v_gene: TRBV10-3; CDR3aa: CAISSLLAVYNEQFF; CDR3nt: TGTGCCATCAGCTCCCTACTAGCGGTCTACAATGAGCAGTTCTTC
abundance: .; j_gene: TRBJ1-3; d_gene: .; v_gene: TRBV15; CDR3aa: CATSSQAGNTIYF; CDR3nt: TGTGCCACCAGCAGCCAAGCGGGAAACACCATATATTTT
abundance: .; j_gene: TRBJ2-7; d_gene: TRBD1; v_gene: TRBV28; CDR3aa: CASSFFSTGNNEQYF; CDR3nt: TGTGCCAGCAGTTTTTTTTCGACAGGGAACAACGAGCAGTACTTC
abundance: .; j_gene: TRBJ2-2; d_gene: .; v_gene: TRBV16; CDR3aa: CASSQSRGTGELFF; CDR3nt: TGTGCCAGCAGCCAATCGAGGGGCACCGGGGAGCTGTTTTTT
abundance: .; j_gene: TRBJ1-2; d_gene: .; v_gene: TRBV28; CDR3aa: CASSRDSNYGYTF; CDR3nt: TGTGCCAGCAGTCGAGACAGCAACTATGGCTACACCTTC
abundance: once; j_gene: TRBJ2-5; d_gene: .; v_gene: TRBV13; CDR3aa: CASSFRDFREETQYF; CDR3nt: TGTGCCAGCAGCTTCCGGGACTTTCGGGAAGAGACCCAGTACTTC
abundance: .; j_gene: TRBJ2-2; d_gene: TRBD1; v_gene: TRBV6-1; CDR3aa: CASTKGANTGELFF; CDR3nt: TGTGCCAGCACCAAGGGGGCCAACACCGGGGAGCTGTTTTTT
abundance: once; j_gene: TRBJ2-2; d_gene: .; v_gene: TRBV7-6; CDR3aa: CASSLQGGTSTGELFF; CDR3nt: TGTGCCAGCAGTCTACAGGGAGGAACGAGCACCGGGGAGCTGTTTTTT
abundance: .; j_gene: TRBJ1-1; d_gene: .; v_gene: TRBV6-5; CDR3aa: CASSRTAAEAFF; CDR3nt: TGTGCCAGCAGTCGGACGGCTGCTGAAGCTTTCTTT
abundance: .; j_gene: TRBJ1-4; d_gene: .; v_gene: TRBV5-8; CDR3aa: CASSLLEGFEKLFF; CDR3nt: TGTGCCAGCAGCTTGCTGGAGGGGTTTGAGAAACTGTTTTTT
abundance: few; j_gene: TRBJ2-2; d_gene: TRBD1; v_gene: TRBV7-8; CDR3aa: CASSLTNRGRPTGELFF; CDR3nt: TGTGCCAGCAGCTTGACGAACAGGGGGCGACCCACCGGGGAGCTGTTTTTT
abundance: .; j_gene: TRBJ2-3; d_gene: TRBD2; v_gene: TRBV18; CDR3aa: CASSPPSGGLDTQYF; CDR3nt: TGTGCCAGCTCACCACCGAGCGGGGGGCTAGATACGCAGTATTTT